A selection of T cell receptor beta chains follows, all from one sample in a study of OX40 agonist ivuxolimab in advanced cancers. Libraries were prepared by immunoSEQ multiplex PCR; TCRdb keeps only in-frame clonotypes and omits some of them. The data contain 65,000 to 95,000 clones, approximately 88% of them singletons. This material consisted of CD4+ or CD8+ T cells sorted from blood, taken in a trial of the OX40 agonist ivuxolimab. These receptors were collected from an adult with an advanced solid tumor such as melanoma, head and neck, liver or kidney cancer. CDR3s include the opening cysteine and the closing phenylalanine or tryptophan. The D gene is left open where the match is weak. Rows give clone size only sometimes, using once, few, many, or a class for an expanded clone.

V	J	size	D	DNA	CDR3
TRBV5-1	TRBJ1-4	NA	NA	TGCGCCAGCAGCTTGGCGGACTATAATGAAAAACTGTTTTTT	CASSLADYNEKLFF
TRBV28	TRBJ2-7	NA	TRBD2	TGTGCCAGCAGTACCTCACCGGGACTAGGGGACGAGCAGTACTTC	CASSTSPGLGDEQYF
TRBV7-8	TRBJ1-2	NA	TRBD1	TGTGCCAGCAGCTTATCAGGGGGAGCTTATGGCTACACCTTC	CASSLSGGAYGYTF
TRBV4-1	TRBJ1-6	NA	NA	TGCGCCAGCAGGCGCGAACAGGGCTCCTATAATTCACCCCTCCACTTT	CASRREQGSYNSPLHF
TRBV18	TRBJ1-6	few	NA	TGTGCCAGCTCACTCTCCGGGCCGATTAATTCACCCCTCCACTTT	CASSLSGPINSPLHF
TRBV5-1	TRBJ1-1	NA	NA	TGCGCCAGCAGCTTGAGACAGAACACTGAAGCTTTCTTT	CASSLRQNTEAFF
TRBV6-1	TRBJ1-5	NA	NA	TGTGCCAGCAGTGAAGCGGTAGGATTTAGCAATCAGCCCCAGCATTTT	CASSEAVGFSNQPQHF
TRBV2	TRBJ2-1	NA	TRBD2	TGTGCCAGCATTCGTGGACTAGCGGGAGATAGTGAGCAGTTCTTC	CASIRGLAGDSEQFF
TRBV6-6	TRBJ1-2	NA	NA	TGTGCCAGCAGTTACGGTGTCACAGGGCACTATGGCTACACCTTC	CASSYGVTGHYGYTF
TRBV18	TRBJ2-7	once	TRBD1	TGTGCCAGCTCACCCGGACAGGGAGGCACCTACGAGCAGTACTTC	CASSPGQGGTYEQYF
TRBV10-3	TRBJ2-7	NA	NA	TGTGCCATCAAGGAGGAGTCCTACGAGCAGTACTTC	CAIKEESYEQYF
TRBV18	TRBJ1-2	NA	TRBD1	TGTGCCAGCTCACCACCGTACAGGGGATATGGCTACACCTTC	CASSPPYRGYGYTF
TRBV19	TRBJ1-1	NA	TRBD1	TGTGCCAGTACACGAACCCCTCTACAGGGGGGCACTGAAGCTTTCTTT	CASTRTPLQGGTEAFF
TRBV19	TRBJ2-2	NA	NA	TGTGCCAGTAGTAAGGACACCGGGGAGCTGTTTTTT	CASSKDTGELFF
TRBV9	TRBJ2-4	NA	NA	TGTGCCAGCAGCGTTGGGCAGGTGCTTGACATTCAGTACTTC	CASSVGQVLDIQYF
TRBV11-2	TRBJ2-5	NA	NA	TGTGCCAGCAGCTTAGCAGAGACCCAGTACTTC	CASSLAETQYF
TRBV5-4	TRBJ2-5	NA	NA	TGTGCCGTAGGGGTTGAGAGAGCCTCGGAGACCCAGTACTTC	CAVGVERASETQYF
TRBV7-9	TRBJ2-1	once	TRBD1	TGTGCCACCGGGACAGCACAGTACAATGAGCAGTTCTTC	CATGTAQYNEQFF
TRBV2	TRBJ2-7	once	NA	TGTGCCAGCAGTGAAGGGAGGATCTACGAGCAGTACTTC	CASSEGRIYEQYF
TRBV10-3	TRBJ1-1	once	NA	TGTGCCATCAGTGACTCCATCGTGGGGGGGAAAGCTTTCTTT	CAISDSIVGGKAFF
TRBV27	TRBJ1-6	NA	NA	TGTGCCAGCAGTTTATTTCGCAGATATAATTCACCCCTCCACTTT	CASSLFRRYNSPLHF
TRBV20-1	TRBJ1-1	NA	NA	TGCAGTGGACACCTGAACACTGAAGCTTTCTTT	CSGHLNTEAFF
TRBV15	TRBJ1-4	NA	NA	TGTGCCACCATGATCCGGGGGGATGAAAAACTGTTTTTT	CATMIRGDEKLFF
TRBV5-5	TRBJ1-2	few	TRBD1	TGTGCCAGCAGCTCGGACAGGGGGCCGGTCGCTTCCTACACCTTC	CASSSDRGPVASYTF
TRBV5-1	TRBJ2-5	NA	NA	TGCGCCAGCAGCTTGAGTAGAGAGACCCAGTACTTC	CASSLSRETQYF
TRBV19	TRBJ2-1	NA	TRBD2	TGTGCCAGTAGTATGGCGGGAGGCCCATGGGAGCAGTTCTTC	CASSMAGGPWEQFF
TRBV7-9	TRBJ2-7	NA	TRBD1	TGTGCCAGCAGCCGCGGAGTGGGACAGCACAGCGAGCAGTACTTC	CASSRGVGQHSEQYF
TRBV5-1	TRBJ1-2	NA	NA	TGCGCCAGCAGCTTGGACAATTTTGAAAGCGGCTACACCTTC	CASSLDNFESGYTF
TRBV5-1	TRBJ2-2	NA	NA	TGCGCCAGCAGCACCGGGACCGCGAACACCGGGGAGCTGTTTTTT	CASSTGTANTGELFF
TRBV2	TRBJ2-2	NA	TRBD1	TGTGCCAAACGGACAGGGGCGAACACCGGGGAGCTGTTTTTT	CAKRTGANTGELFF
TRBV5-1	TRBJ2-7	NA	TRBD2	TGCGCCAGCAGCTTCACTAGCGGGACCACCTACGAGCAGTACTTC	CASSFTSGTTYEQYF
TRBV15	TRBJ2-2	NA	NA	TGTGCCACCAGCAAGGCCACCGGGGAGCTGTTTTTT	CATSKATGELFF
TRBV18	TRBJ2-1	once	TRBD2	TGTGCCAGCTCACCACCACTAGCGGGGGGTGACGATGAGCAGTTCTTC	CASSPPLAGGDDEQFF
TRBV10-1	TRBJ1-1	NA	NA	TGCGCCAGCAGTCGGGGGGACACTGAAGCTTTCTTT	CASSRGDTEAFF
TRBV11-2	TRBJ2-3	NA	NA	TGTGCCAGCAGCTTAAGGGACTTCCTAGCCACAGATACGCAGTATTTT	CASSLRDFLATDTQYF
TRBV9	TRBJ2-5	NA	TRBD2	TGTGCCAGCAGCGTCGGAGGCCTAGCGGGCCTGAGGGGAGAGACCCAGTACTTC	CASSVGGLAGLRGETQYF